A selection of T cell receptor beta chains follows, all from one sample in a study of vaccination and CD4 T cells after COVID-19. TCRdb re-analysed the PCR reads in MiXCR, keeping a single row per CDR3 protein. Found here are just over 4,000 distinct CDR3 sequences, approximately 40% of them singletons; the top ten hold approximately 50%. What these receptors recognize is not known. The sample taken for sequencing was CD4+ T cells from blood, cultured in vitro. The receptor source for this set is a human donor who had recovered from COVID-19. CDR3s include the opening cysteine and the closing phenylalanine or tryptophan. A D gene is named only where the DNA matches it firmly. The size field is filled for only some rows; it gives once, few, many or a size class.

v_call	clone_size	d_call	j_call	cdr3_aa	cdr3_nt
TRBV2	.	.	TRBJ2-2	CASSRLGELFF	TGTGCCAGCAGTAGGCTTGGGGAGCTGTTTTTT
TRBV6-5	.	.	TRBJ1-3	CASSYGGSSGNTIYF	TGTGCCAGCAGTTACGGGGGGAGCTCAGGAAACACCATATATTTT
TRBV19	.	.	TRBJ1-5	CASSIVGGLGNQPQHF	TGTGCCAGTAGTATAGTGGGGGGTTTGGGCAATCAGCCCCAGCATTTT
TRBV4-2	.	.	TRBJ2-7	CASSPTLDRGEQYF	TGTGCCAGCAGCCCCACTCTTGACCGGGGCGAGCAGTACTTC
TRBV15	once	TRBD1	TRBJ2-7	CATSRHRTGAGGVQYF	TGTGCCACCAGCAGACACCGAACAGGGGCCGGTGGTGTGCAGTACTTC
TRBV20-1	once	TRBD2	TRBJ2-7	CSARGLAGRPLNEQYF	TGCAGTGCTAGGGGACTAGCGGGACGACCCCTAAACGAGCAGTACTTC
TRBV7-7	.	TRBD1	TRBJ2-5	CASSPTGGRETQYF	TGTGCTAGCAGCCCTACAGGGGGCAGAGAGACCCAGTACTTC
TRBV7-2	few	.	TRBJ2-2	CASSPDIANTGELFF	TGTGCCAGCAGCCCGGACATCGCGAACACCGGGGAGCTGTTTTTT
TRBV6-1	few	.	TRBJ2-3	CASSERQGGLTDTQYF	TGTGCCAGCAGTGAAAGGCAGGGTGGACTCACAGATACGCAGTATTTT
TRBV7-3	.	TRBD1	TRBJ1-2	CASSPGTGINYGYTF	TGTGCCAGCAGCCCTGGGACAGGCATTAACTATGGCTACACCTTC
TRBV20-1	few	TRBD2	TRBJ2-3	CSARDSASGGSTDTQYF	TGCAGTGCTAGAGATTCCGCTAGCGGGGGAAGCACAGATACGCAGTATTTT
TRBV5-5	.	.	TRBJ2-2	CASSFGRTNTGELFF	TGTGCCAGCAGCTTTGGACGAACGAACACCGGGGAGCTGTTTTTT
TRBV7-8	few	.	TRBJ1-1	CASSKDRLNTEAFF	TGTGCCAGCAGTAAAGACAGGTTGAACACTGAAGCTTTCTTT
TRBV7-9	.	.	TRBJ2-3	CASTPRAASTDTQYF	TGTGCCAGCACCCCACGGGCAGCCAGCACAGATACGCAGTATTTT
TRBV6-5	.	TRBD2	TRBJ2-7	CASSYSSGGVYEQYF	TGTGCCAGCAGTTACTCCAGCGGGGGAGTCTACGAGCAGTACTTC
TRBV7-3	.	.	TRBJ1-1	CASSFDGNTEAFF	TGTGCCAGCAGCTTCGACGGGAACACTGAAGCTTTCTTT
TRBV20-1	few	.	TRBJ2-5	CSAQKRGVSQETQYF	TGCAGTGCGCAGAAAAGGGGGGTTTCACAAGAGACCCAGTACTTC
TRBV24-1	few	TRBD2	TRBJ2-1	CATSERGTSGYNEQFF	TGTGCCACCAGTGAACGGGGGACTAGCGGCTACAATGAGCAGTTCTTC
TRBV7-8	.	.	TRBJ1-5	CASSLAHRAEQPQHF	TGTGCCAGCAGCTTAGCGCACAGGGCTGAACAGCCCCAGCATTTT
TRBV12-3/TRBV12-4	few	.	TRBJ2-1	CASSFNRVIEQFF	TGTGCCAGCAGTTTTAACAGGGTAATTGAGCAGTTCTTC
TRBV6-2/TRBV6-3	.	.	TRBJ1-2	CASTVGEQVGYTF	TGTGCCAGCACAGTAGGGGAACAGGTTGGCTACACCTTC
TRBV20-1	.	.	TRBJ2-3	CSARDRRRGTDTQYF	TGCAGTGCTAGAGATCGTCGAAGGGGCACAGATACGCAGTATTTT
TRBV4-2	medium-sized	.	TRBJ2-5	CASSAQGETQYF	TGTGCCAGCAGCGCCCAAGGAGAGACCCAGTACTTC
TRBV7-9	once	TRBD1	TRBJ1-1	CASSERGQGGRAFF	TGTGCCAGCAGCGAGCGCGGACAGGGGGGCCGGGCTTTCTTT
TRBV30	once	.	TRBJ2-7	CACRGRAYEQYF	TGTGCCTGTCGGGGCAGGGCGTACGAGCAGTACTTC
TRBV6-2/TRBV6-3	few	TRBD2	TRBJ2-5	CASSYGRLARFLETQYF	TGTGCCAGCAGTTACGGGAGACTAGCCCGCTTCTTGGAGACCCAGTACTTC
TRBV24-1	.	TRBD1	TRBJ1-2	CATSDPGQGAEGYTF	TGTGCCACCAGTGATCCGGGACAGGGGGCGGAAGGCTACACCTTC
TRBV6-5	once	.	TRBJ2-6	CASSYFGSGANVLTF	TGTGCCAGCAGTTACTTCGGCTCTGGGGCCAACGTCCTGACTTTC
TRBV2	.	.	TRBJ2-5	CASKADGETQYF	TGTGCCAGCAAGGCCGATGGAGAGACCCAGTACTTC
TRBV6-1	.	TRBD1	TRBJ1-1	CASSVHAPPGQGANKLNTEAFF	TGTGCCAGCAGCGTACACGCCCCCCCTGGACAGGGGGCGAATAAATTGAACACTGAAGCTTTCTTT